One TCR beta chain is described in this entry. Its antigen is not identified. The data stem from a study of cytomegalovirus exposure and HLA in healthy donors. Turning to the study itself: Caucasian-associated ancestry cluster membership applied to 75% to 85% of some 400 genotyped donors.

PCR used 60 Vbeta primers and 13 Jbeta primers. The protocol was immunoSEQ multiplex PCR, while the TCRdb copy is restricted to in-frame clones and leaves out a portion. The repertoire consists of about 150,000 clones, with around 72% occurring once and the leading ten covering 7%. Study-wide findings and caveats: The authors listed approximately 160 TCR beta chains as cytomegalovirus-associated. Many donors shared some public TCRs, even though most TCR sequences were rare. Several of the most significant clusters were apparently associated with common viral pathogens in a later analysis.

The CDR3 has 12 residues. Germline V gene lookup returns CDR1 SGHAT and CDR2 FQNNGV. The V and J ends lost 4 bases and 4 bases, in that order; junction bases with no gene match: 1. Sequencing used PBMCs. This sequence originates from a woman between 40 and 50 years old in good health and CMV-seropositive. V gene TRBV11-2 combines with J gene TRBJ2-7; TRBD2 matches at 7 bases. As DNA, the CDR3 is TGTGCCAGCAGCTCGGGGGGATACGAGCAGTACTTC. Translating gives CASSSGGYEQYF.